Listed here are 2 T cell receptor beta chains from one sample, sequenced in a study of shared clonotypes between healthy human individuals. Repertoires were generated with immunoSEQ multiplex PCR, while TCRdb's copy carries only in-frame clones and drops some. Among roughly 720,000 clones, 90% were seen once, and the ten largest hold roughly 36%. Input material: memory CD8+ T cells from PBMCs. The subset is: CD45RO+ cells pooled with CCR7-negative TemRA cells. All receptors derive from a young man in good health. Some clones in this sample may be carry-over from other donors' samples.

The rearrangement joins TRBV6-4 to TRBJ2-2; tentatively, D is TRBD1 (5 bases). The CDR3 has 14 amino acids. V was trimmed by 3 bases and J by 5 bases, leaving 10 bases between them. From germline, CDR1 is MRHNA and CDR2 SNTAGT. The CDR3 spells CASSEGADTGELFF. For the CDR3, the DNA is TGTGCCAGCAGTGAAGGGGCGGATACCGGGGAGCTGTTTTTT.

V gene TRBV6-5 combines with J gene TRBJ2-7, with 13 bases that match TRBD2. Per the germline V gene, CDR1 is MNHEY and CDR2 is SVGAGI. V trimming: 6 bases; J trimming: 3 bases; junction bases outside the gene matches: 5. The CDR3 is 15 residues long. The CDR3 DNA is TGTGCCAGCAGATTCAGGACTAGCGGGAGCTACGAGCAGTACTTC. Its protein is CASRFRTSGSYEQYF.